These T cell receptor beta chains were read from a single sample in a study of shared clonotypes between healthy human individuals. The data were produced by immunoSEQ multiplex PCR, yet TCRdb's version contains in-frame clones alone and is incomplete. The table lists 800,000 to 950,000 clones, 90% to 98% of them singletons. The sample was naive CD8+ T cells sorted from blood. These TCRs come from a man aged 25 to 40 in good health. Both conserved end residues are part of each CDR3. Each record gives: clone size, J gene, V gene, D gene, CDR3 protein, CDR3 DNA. A D gene is named only where the DNA matches it firmly. The size entry is marked missing in some rows and otherwise reads once, few, many or a size class.

size: .; J: TRBJ2-3; V: TRBV27; D: TRBD2; CDR3: CASSTSGRTDTQYF; DNA: TGTGCCAGCAGTACTAGCGGGAGAACAGATACGCAGTATTTT
size: .; J: TRBJ2-2; V: TRBV27; D: .; CDR3: CASRPGTFSTGELFF; DNA: TGTGCCAGCAGGCCCGGGACTTTCTCCACCGGGGAGCTGTTTTTT
size: .; J: TRBJ2-1; V: TRBV25-1; D: .; CDR3: CASSQGTNYNEQFF; DNA: TGTGCCAGCAGCCAAGGGACAAACTACAATGAGCAGTTCTTC
size: .; J: TRBJ2-3; V: TRBV7-6; D: TRBD1; CDR3: CASSRPRDRNTDTQYF; DNA: TGTGCCAGCAGCCGCCCCCGGGACAGAAACACAGATACGCAGTATTTT
size: .; J: TRBJ2-5; V: TRBV29-1; D: TRBD2; CDR3: CSVDAGVGETQYF; DNA: TGCAGCGTTGATGCGGGAGTCGGGGAGACCCAGTACTTC
size: .; J: TRBJ2-1; V: TRBV14; D: TRBD1; CDR3: CASSQEAGTGVYNEQFF; DNA: TGTGCCAGCAGCCAAGAGGCCGGGACAGGGGTTTACAATGAGCAGTTCTTC
size: .; J: TRBJ2-1; V: TRBV27; D: .; CDR3: CASSLQENYNEQFF; DNA: TGTGCCAGCAGTTTGCAAGAGAACTACAATGAGCAGTTCTTC
size: .; J: TRBJ1-3; V: TRBV4-1; D: TRBD1; CDR3: CASSQETRAGGFGNTIYF; DNA: TGCGCCAGCAGCCAAGAGACCCGGGCAGGGGGATTTGGAAACACCATATATTTT
size: .; J: TRBJ2-1; V: TRBV28; D: .; CDR3: CASSLGQYNNEQFF; DNA: TGTGCCAGCAGTTTAGGACAGTACAACAATGAGCAGTTCTTC
size: .; J: TRBJ2-3; V: TRBV15; D: .; CDR3: CATSREIVSTDTQYF; DNA: TGTGCCACCAGCAGAGAAATCGTGAGCACAGATACGCAGTATTTT
size: .; J: TRBJ2-1; V: TRBV10-2; D: .; CDR3: CASSGSGEQFF; DNA: TGCGCCAGCTCAGGGAGCGGGGAGCAGTTCTTC
size: .; J: TRBJ2-3; V: TRBV9; D: .; CDR3: CASSVEGGTSTDTQYF; DNA: TGTGCCAGCAGCGTAGAGGGCGGCACTAGCACAGATACGCAGTATTTT
size: .; J: TRBJ1-1; V: TRBV5-4; D: .; CDR3: CASSLDIGDTEAFF; DNA: TGTGCCAGCAGCTTGGATATCGGAGACACTGAAGCTTTCTTT
size: once; J: TRBJ2-1; V: TRBV29-1; D: .; CDR3: CSSPGSGFYNEQFF; DNA: TGCAGCTCTCCAGGGAGCGGCTTCTACAATGAGCAGTTCTTC
size: .; J: TRBJ1-4; V: TRBV29-1; D: .; CDR3: CSVLQRQAFNEKLFF; DNA: TGCAGCGTGCTTCAACGACAGGCCTTTAATGAAAAACTGTTTTTT
size: .; J: TRBJ2-1; V: TRBV29-1; D: .; CDR3: CSVEAGESYNEQFF; DNA: TGCAGCGTTGAAGCGGGAGAGTCCTACAATGAGCAGTTCTTC
size: .; J: TRBJ2-7; V: TRBV7-9; D: TRBD2; CDR3: CASSFSSGRGFYEQYF; DNA: TGTGCCAGCAGCTTCTCTAGCGGGAGGGGGTTCTACGAGCAGTACTTC
size: .; J: TRBJ1-1; V: TRBV15; D: TRBD1; CDR3: CATSRDQTVVRDSEAFF; DNA: TGTGCCACCAGCAGAGATCAAACGGTAGTAAGGGACAGCGAAGCTTTCTTT
size: .; J: TRBJ1-5; V: TRBV28; D: .; CDR3: CASSPGDGYQPQHF; DNA: TGTGCCAGCAGTCCTGGGGACGGCTATCAGCCCCAGCATTTT
size: .; J: TRBJ2-1; V: TRBV2; D: .; CDR3: CASRVQGADYRLNEQFF; DNA: TGTGCCAGCAGGGTTCAGGGAGCCGATTACCGTCTGAATGAGCAGTTCTTC
size: .; J: TRBJ2-7; V: TRBV27; D: .; CDR3: CASSFSQGGTYEQYF; DNA: TGTGCCAGCAGTTTCTCGCAGGGGGGGACCTACGAGCAGTACTTC
size: .; J: TRBJ1-1; V: TRBV10-3; D: .; CDR3: CASQGGLKAFF; DNA: TGTGCCAGCCAAGGAGGGTTGAAAGCTTTCTTT
size: .; J: TRBJ2-1; V: TRBV4-3; D: .; CDR3: CASSQDRSPRSDEQFF; DNA: TGCGCCAGCAGCCAAGATCGGAGCCCTAGATCCGATGAGCAGTTCTTC
size: .; J: TRBJ2-3; V: TRBV5-1; D: TRBD1; CDR3: CASSEGQGADTQYF; DNA: TGCGCCAGCAGCGAGGGACAGGGGGCAGATACGCAGTATTTT
size: .; J: TRBJ2-1; V: TRBV7-9; D: TRBD2; CDR3: CASRPTSGSHLQGEQFF; DNA: TGTGCCAGCAGACCAACTAGCGGGAGTCATCTACAGGGTGAGCAGTTCTTC
size: .; J: TRBJ2-6; V: TRBV5-1; D: .; CDR3: CASSSEGRQSSGANVLTF; DNA: TGCGCCAGCAGCTCCGAGGGACGGCAAAGCTCTGGGGCCAACGTCCTGACTTTC
size: .; J: TRBJ2-7; V: TRBV5-1; D: TRBD2; CDR3: CASTEVAGLAGLVSSYEQYF; DNA: TGCGCCAGCACGGAAGTTGCGGGACTAGCGGGACTAGTTAGCTCCTACGAGCAGTACTTC
size: once; J: TRBJ2-1; V: TRBV28; D: .; CDR3: CASSSEQGNEQFF; DNA: TGTGCCAGCAGCTCAGAACAGGGAAATGAGCAGTTCTTC
size: .; J: TRBJ2-7; V: TRBV7-9; D: TRBD2; CDR3: CASSFLAGGSSYEQYF; DNA: TGTGCCAGCAGCTTTTTAGCGGGAGGGAGCTCCTACGAGCAGTACTTC
size: once; J: TRBJ1-5; V: TRBV4-1; D: TRBD1; CDR3: CASSHTGGGNQPQHF; DNA: TGCGCCAGCAGCCACACAGGGGGCGGCAATCAGCCCCAGCATTTT
size: .; J: TRBJ1-5; V: TRBV28; D: TRBD1; CDR3: CASWDRGYSNQPQHF; DNA: TGTGCCAGCTGGGACAGGGGTTATAGCAATCAGCCCCAGCATTTT
size: once; J: TRBJ2-1; V: TRBV12-5; D: TRBD1; CDR3: CASGSGTGYNEQFF; DNA: TGTGCTAGTGGTTCCGGGACAGGGTACAATGAGCAGTTCTTC
size: .; J: TRBJ2-7; V: TRBV19; D: .; CDR3: CASKRAGGEQYF; DNA: TGTGCCAGTAAACGGGCAGGCGGCGAGCAGTACTTC
size: .; J: TRBJ1-2; V: TRBV6-5; D: TRBD1; CDR3: CASSPTGQGIYGYTF; DNA: TGTGCCAGCAGCCCCACGGGACAGGGGATCTATGGCTACACCTTC
size: .; J: TRBJ2-1; V: TRBV19; D: .; CDR3: CASSIRNRLNNEQFF; DNA: TGTGCCAGTAGTATTAGGAACAGACTTAACAATGAGCAGTTCTTC
size: .; J: TRBJ1-5; V: TRBV28; D: .; CDR3: CASSLSRRGQPQHF; DNA: TGTGCCAGCAGTTTATCGCGCAGAGGTCAGCCCCAGCATTTT
size: .; J: TRBJ2-7; V: TRBV10-3; D: .; CDR3: CAIGPGVLGEQYF; DNA: TGTGCCATCGGTCCTGGGGTTTTGGGGGAGCAGTACTTC
size: .; J: TRBJ2-5; V: TRBV25-1; D: .; CDR3: CASSENRIIQETQYF; DNA: TGTGCCAGCAGTGAAAACAGGATAATACAAGAGACCCAGTACTTC
size: .; J: TRBJ1-1; V: TRBV14; D: .; CDR3: CASSPQGGGMNTEAFF; DNA: TGTGCCAGCAGTCCCCAGGGCGGGGGTATGAACACTGAAGCTTTCTTT
size: .; J: TRBJ2-7; V: TRBV7-9; D: .; CDR3: CASSLDTTYEQYF; DNA: TGTGCCAGCAGCTTAGACACCACCTACGAGCAGTACTTC
size: .; J: TRBJ2-1; V: TRBV10-3; D: .; CDR3: CATRLVSNNEQFF; DNA: TGTGCCACCCGACTAGTTTCCAACAATGAGCAGTTCTTC
size: .; J: TRBJ1-2; V: TRBV7-9; D: .; CDR3: CASSLASRGHGYTF; DNA: TGTGCCAGCAGCTTAGCGTCCCGCGGTCATGGCTACACCTTC
size: .; J: TRBJ2-1; V: TRBV9; D: TRBD1; CDR3: CASSVDRGWDNEQFF; DNA: TGTGCCAGCAGCGTAGACAGGGGGTGGGACAATGAGCAGTTCTTC
size: .; J: TRBJ2-1; V: TRBV7-9; D: .; CDR3: CASSFGYNEQFF; DNA: TGTGCCAGCAGCTTTGGTTACAATGAGCAGTTCTTC
size: .; J: TRBJ2-2; V: TRBV6-1; D: .; CDR3: CAIRAAGELFF; DNA: TGTGCCATCAGGGCCGCCGGGGAGCTGTTTTTT
size: .; J: TRBJ1-2; V: TRBV4-3; D: .; CDR3: CASSQDEVPGYGYTF; DNA: TGCGCCAGCAGCCAAGATGAGGTTCCAGGGTATGGCTACACCTTC
size: .; J: TRBJ2-5; V: TRBV5-5; D: .; CDR3: CASSFLGETQYF; DNA: TGTGCCAGCAGCTTCTTAGGGGAGACCCAGTACTTC
size: .; J: TRBJ2-6; V: TRBV5-5; D: .; CDR3: CASSPAPFGANVLTF; DNA: TGTGCCAGCAGCCCCGCCCCGTTTGGGGCCAACGTCCTGACTTTC
size: .; J: TRBJ2-2; V: TRBV7-8; D: TRBD2; CDR3: CASSLRAGGPTGELFF; DNA: TGTGCCAGCAGCCTAAGGGCGGGAGGGCCCACCGGGGAGCTGTTTTTT
size: .; J: TRBJ1-4; V: TRBV15; D: .; CDR3: CATSRVRSENEKLFF; DNA: TGTGCCACCAGCAGAGTACGGAGCGAAAATGAAAAACTGTTTTTT
size: .; J: TRBJ1-5; V: TRBV7-9; D: TRBD1; CDR3: CASSGGQGINQPQHF; DNA: TGTGCCAGCAGCGGGGGACAGGGGATCAATCAGCCCCAGCATTTT
size: .; J: TRBJ2-5; V: TRBV27; D: TRBD1; CDR3: CASSSPLGDRGGTQYF; DNA: TGTGCCAGCAGTTCCCCCCTCGGGGACAGAGGTGGGACCCAGTACTTC
size: .; J: TRBJ2-2; V: TRBV5-1; D: .; CDR3: CASSSLLRGLNTGELFF; DNA: TGCGCCAGCAGCTCGCTTCTAAGGGGCCTGAACACCGGGGAGCTGTTTTTT
size: .; J: TRBJ2-2; V: TRBV7-9; D: .; CDR3: CASSLGPTHTGELFF; DNA: TGTGCCAGCAGCTTGGGACCTACTCACACCGGGGAGCTGTTTTTT